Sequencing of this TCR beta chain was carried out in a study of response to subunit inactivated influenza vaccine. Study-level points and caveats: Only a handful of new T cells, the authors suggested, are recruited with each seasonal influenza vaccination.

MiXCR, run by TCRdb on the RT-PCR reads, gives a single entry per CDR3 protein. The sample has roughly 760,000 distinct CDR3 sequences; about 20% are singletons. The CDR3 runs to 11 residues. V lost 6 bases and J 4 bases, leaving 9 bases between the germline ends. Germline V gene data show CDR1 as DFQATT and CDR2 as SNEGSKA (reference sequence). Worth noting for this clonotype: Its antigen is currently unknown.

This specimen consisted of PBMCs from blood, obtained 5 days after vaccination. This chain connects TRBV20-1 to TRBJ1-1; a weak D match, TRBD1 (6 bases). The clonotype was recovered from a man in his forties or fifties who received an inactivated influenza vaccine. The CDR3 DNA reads TGCAGTGCCCGGGGGCTCACTGAAGCTTTCTTT. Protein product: CSARGLTEAFF.